The text below deals with one T cell receptor (beta chain). What it binds is unknown. Here immunoSEQ multiplex PCR was the method, and the copy in TCRdb shows in-frame clones only, minus some. This sample has tens of thousands of clones; over 85% occur once, and the top ten carry under 5%. The data derive from a study of T cell responses to AZD1222 COVID-19 vaccine. Study-level information: Recipients boosted at about 4 weeks or about 12 weeks are pooled.

Study observations and caveats: Females outnumbered males among donors, who were mostly white British; clonal diversity was possibly underestimated.

Trimming took 4 bases from V and 4 from J, leaving 17 bases between them. The CDR3 covers 15 residues. Germline CDR1 reads SEHNR; CDR2 reads FQNEAQ (reference sequence). The chain is built from TRBV7-9 and TRBJ2-7, with a tentative D call TRBD1 (6 bases). This receptor was obtained from an adult in good health. The sample was peripheral blood, taken on day 0 of AZD1222 vaccination. Here the CDR3 DNA reads TGTGCCAGCAGCTCCGCCGGGACATTACAATACGAGCAGTACTTC. This translates into CASSSAGTLQYEQYF.